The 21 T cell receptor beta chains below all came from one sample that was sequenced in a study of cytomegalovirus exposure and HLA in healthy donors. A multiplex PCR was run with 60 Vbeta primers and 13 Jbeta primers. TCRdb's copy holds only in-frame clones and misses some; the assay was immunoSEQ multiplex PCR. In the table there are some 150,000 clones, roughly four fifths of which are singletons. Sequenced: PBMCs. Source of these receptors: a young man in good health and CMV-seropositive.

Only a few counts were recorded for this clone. CDR3 amino acids: CGMRRGLTETQYF. DNA of the CDR3: TGCGGCATGAGGAGGGGATTGACGGAGACCCAGTACTTC. This chain uses TRBV29-1 with TRBJ2-5, with D possibly matching TRBD2 (6 bases). The CDR3 covers 13 residues. The germline V gene encodes CDR1 SQVTM and CDR2 ANQGSEA.

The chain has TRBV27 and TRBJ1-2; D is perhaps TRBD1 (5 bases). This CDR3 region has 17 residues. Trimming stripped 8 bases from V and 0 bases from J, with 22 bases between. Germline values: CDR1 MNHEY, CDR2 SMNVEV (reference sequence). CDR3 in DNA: TGTGCCAGCCTCCCCTTTTTTGGGGCTGGGGCTAACTATGGCTACACCTTC. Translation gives CASLPFFGAGANYGYTF.

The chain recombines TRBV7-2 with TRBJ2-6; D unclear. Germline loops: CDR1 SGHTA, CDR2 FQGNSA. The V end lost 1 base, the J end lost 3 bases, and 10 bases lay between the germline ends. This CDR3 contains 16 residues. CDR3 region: CASSLVGGGGANVLTF. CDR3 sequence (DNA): TGTGCCAGCAGCTTAGTGGGTGGCGGTGGGGCCAACGTCCTGACTTTC.

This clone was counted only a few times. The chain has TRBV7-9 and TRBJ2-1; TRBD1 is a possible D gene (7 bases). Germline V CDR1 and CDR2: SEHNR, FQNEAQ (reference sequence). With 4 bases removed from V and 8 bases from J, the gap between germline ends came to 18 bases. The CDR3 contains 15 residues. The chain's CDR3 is CASSSWDSGQDEQFF. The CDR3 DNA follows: TGTGCCAGCAGCTCCTGGGACAGCGGGCAAGATGAGCAGTTCTTC.

The CDR3 nucleotides are TGCAGCGGCGGGGGCACTGAAGCTTTCTTT. It encodes CSGGGTEAFF. The V gene is TRBV29-1, the J gene TRBJ1-1; a possible D gene is TRBD1 (5 bases). The germline gives CDR1 SQVTM, CDR2 ANQGSEA. V lost 7 bases and J lost 4, with 7 bases in between. The CDR3 contains 10 residues.

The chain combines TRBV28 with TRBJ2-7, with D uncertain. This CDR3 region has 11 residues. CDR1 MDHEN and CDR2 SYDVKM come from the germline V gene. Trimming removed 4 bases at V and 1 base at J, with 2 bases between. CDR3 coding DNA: TGTGCCAGCAGTTCTTCCTACGAGCAGTACTTC. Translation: CASSSSYEQYF.

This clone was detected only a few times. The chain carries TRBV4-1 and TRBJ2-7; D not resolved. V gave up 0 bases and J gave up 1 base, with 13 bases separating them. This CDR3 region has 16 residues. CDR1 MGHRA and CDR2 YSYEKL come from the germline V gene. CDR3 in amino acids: CASSQEHQWASYEQYF. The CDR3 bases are TGCGCCAGCAGCCAAGAGCACCAGTGGGCTTCCTACGAGCAGTACTTC.

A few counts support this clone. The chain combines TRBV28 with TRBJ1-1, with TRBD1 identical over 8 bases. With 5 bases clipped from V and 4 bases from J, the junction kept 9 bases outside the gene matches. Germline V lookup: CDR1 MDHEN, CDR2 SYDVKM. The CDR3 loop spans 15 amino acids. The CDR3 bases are TGTGCCAGCAGTCTTAGACAGGGGAGTGTCACTGAAGCTTTCTTT. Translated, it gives CASSLRQGSVTEAFF.

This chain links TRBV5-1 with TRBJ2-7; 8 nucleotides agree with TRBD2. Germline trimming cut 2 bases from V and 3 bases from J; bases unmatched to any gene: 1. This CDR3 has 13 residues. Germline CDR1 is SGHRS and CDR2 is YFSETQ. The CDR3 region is CASSLLADYEQYF. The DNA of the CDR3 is TGCGCCAGCAGCTTACTAGCGGACTACGAGCAGTACTTC.

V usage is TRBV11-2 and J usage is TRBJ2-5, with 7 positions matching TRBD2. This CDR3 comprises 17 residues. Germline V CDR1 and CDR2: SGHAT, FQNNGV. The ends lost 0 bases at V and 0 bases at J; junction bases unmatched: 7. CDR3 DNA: TGTGCCAGCAGCTTAGATGTGCGGGGGAAGTACCAAGAGACCCAGTACTTC. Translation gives CASSLDVRGKYQETQYF.

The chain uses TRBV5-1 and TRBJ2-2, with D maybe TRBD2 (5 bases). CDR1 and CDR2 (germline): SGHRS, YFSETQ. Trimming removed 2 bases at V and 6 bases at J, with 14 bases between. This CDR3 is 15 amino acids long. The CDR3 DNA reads TGCGCCAGCAGCTTCTCGGCGGGTGCGGCCGGGGAGCTGTTTTTT. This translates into CASSFSAGAAGELFF.

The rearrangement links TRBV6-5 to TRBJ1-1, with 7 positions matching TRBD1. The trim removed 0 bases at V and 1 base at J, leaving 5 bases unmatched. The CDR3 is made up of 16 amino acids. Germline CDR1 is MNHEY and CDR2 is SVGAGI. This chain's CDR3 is CASSYSPDRPNTEAFF. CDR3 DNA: TGTGCCAGCAGTTACTCTCCGGACAGGCCGAACACTGAAGCTTTCTTT.

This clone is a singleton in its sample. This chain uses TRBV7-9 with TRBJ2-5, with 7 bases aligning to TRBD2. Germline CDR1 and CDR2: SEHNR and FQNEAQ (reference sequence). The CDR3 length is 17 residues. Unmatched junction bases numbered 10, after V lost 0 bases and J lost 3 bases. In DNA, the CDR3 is TGTGCCAGCAGCTTAGCCCTCGGGACTAACTATGAAGAGACCCAGTACTTC. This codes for CASSLALGTNYEETQYF.

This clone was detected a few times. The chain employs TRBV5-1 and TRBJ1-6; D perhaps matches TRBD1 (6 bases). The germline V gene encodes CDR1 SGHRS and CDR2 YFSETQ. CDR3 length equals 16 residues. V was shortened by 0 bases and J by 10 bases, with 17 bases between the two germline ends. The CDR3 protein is CASSLAPQGKGSPLHF. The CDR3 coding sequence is TGCGCCAGCAGCTTGGCACCCCAGGGGAAAGGGTCACCCCTCCACTTT. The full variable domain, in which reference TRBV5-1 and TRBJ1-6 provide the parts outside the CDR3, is KAGVTQTPRYLIKTRGQQVTLSCSPISGHRSVSWYQQTPGQGLQFLFEYFSETQRNKGNFPGRFSGRQFSNSRSEMNVSTLELGDSALYLCASSLAPQGKGSPLHFGNGTRLTVT.

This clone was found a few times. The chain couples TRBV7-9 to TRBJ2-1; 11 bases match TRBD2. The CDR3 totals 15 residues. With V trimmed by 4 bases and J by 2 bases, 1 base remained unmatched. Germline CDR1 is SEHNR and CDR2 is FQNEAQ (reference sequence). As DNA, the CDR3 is TGTGCCAGCAGCTCGACTAGCGGGGCCTACAATGAGCAGTTCTTC. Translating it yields CASSSTSGAYNEQFF.

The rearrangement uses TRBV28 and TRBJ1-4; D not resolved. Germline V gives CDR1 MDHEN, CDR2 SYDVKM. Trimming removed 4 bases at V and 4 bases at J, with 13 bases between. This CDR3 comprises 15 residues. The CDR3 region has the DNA TGTGCCAGCAGTTACCAACAGCTAAATAATGAAAAACTGTTTTTT. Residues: CASSYQQLNNEKLFF.

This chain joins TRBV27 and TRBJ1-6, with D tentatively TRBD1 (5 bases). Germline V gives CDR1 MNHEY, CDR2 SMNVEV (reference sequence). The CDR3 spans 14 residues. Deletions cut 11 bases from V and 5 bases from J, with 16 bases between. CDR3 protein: CASREGQDNSPLHF. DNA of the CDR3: TGTGCCTCCAGGGAGGGGCAAGATAATTCACCCCTCCACTTT.

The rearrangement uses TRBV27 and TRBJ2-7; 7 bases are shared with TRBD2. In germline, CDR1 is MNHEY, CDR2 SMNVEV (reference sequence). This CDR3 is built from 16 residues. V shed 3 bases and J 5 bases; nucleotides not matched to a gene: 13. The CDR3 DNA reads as TGTGCCAGCAGTTTTCTGGGCAGCGGGAAACTAAACGAGCAGTACTTC. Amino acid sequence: CASSFLGSGKLNEQYF.

The CDR3 loop is CASTRGGRNQPQHF. For the CDR3, the DNA is TGTGCCAGCACTCGGGGGGGTCGCAATCAGCCCCAGCATTTT. The V and J genes are TRBV6-6 and TRBJ1-5, with a weak D call TRBD1 (5 bases). V gave up 7 bases and J gave up 2 bases, with 12 bases separating them. There are 14 residues in the CDR3. CDR1 is MNHNY, CDR2 SVGAGI, per germline (reference sequence).

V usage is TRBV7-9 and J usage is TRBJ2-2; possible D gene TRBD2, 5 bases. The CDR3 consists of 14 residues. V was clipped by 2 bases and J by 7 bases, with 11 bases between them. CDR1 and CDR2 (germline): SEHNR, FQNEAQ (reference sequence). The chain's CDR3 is CASSLSGDIGELFF. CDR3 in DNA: TGTGCCAGCAGCTTATCCGGGGATATCGGGGAGCTGTTTTTT. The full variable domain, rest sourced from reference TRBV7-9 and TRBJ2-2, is DTGVSQNPRHKITKRGQNVTFRCDPISEHNRLYWYRQTLGQGPEFLTYFQNEAQLEKSRLLSDRFSAERPKGSFSTLEIQRTEQGDSAMYLCASSLSGDIGELFFGEGSRLTVL.

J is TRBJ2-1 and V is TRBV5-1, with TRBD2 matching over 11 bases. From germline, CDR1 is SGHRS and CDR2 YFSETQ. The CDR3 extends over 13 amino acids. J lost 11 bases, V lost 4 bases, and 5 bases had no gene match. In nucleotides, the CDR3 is TGCGCCAGCAGCATTCCGACTAGCGGGAAGCAGTTCTTC. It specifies CASSIPTSGKQFF.